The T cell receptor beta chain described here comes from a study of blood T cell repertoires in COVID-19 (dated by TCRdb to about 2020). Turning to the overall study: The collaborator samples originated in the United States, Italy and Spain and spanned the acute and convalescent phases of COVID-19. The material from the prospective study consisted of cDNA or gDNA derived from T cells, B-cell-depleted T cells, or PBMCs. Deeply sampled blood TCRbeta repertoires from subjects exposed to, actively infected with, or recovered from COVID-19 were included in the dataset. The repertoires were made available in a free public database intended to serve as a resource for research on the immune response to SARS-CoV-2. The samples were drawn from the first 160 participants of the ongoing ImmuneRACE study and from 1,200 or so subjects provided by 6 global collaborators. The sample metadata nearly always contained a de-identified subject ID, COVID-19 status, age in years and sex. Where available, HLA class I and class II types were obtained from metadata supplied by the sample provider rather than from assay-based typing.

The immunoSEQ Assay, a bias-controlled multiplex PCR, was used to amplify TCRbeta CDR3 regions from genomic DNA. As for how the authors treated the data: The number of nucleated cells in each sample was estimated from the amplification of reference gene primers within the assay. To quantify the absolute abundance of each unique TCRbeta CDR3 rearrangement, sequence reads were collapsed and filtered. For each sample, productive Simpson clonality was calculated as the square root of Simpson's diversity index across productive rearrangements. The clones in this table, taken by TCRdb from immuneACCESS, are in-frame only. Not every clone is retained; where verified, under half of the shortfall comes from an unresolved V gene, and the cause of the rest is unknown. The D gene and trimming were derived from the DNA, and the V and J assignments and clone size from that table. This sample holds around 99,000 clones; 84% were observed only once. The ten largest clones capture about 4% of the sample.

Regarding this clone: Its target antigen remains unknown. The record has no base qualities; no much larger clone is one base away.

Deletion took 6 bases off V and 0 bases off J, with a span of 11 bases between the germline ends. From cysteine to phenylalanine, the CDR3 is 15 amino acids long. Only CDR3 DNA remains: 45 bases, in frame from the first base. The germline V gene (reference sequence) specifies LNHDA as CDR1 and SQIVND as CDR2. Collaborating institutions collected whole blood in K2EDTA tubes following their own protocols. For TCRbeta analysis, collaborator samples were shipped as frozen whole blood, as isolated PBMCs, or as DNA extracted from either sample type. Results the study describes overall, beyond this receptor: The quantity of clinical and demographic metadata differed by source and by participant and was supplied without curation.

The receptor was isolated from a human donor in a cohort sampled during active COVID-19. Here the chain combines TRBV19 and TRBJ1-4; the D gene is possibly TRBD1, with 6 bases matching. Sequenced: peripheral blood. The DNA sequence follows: TGTGCCAGTAGCTCCACAGGGCCAACTAATGAAAAACTGTTTTTT. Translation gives CASSSTGPTNEKLFF.